Below, 31 T cell receptor beta chains from the same sample are listed, as sequenced in a study of immune cell composition in non-small cell lung cancer. The normal lung sample lay at least 3 cm, and maximally far, from the tumour. Sequenced by immunoSEQ multiplex PCR; TCRdb stores in-frame clones only, minus some. The data show about 3,200 clones, with roughly 89% seen just once and 9.5% to 15% held by the top ten. Sequences were obtained from non-adjacent lung tissue. The receptors here all came from a human donor with non-small cell lung cancer.

This chain connects TRBV28 to TRBJ2-5; TRBD2 matches 14 bases. V lost 0 bases to trimming and J lost 5 bases; unmatched junction nucleotides: 8. This CDR3 has 18 residues. CDR1 MDHEN and CDR2 SYDVKM come from the germline V gene. The CDR3 nucleotides read TGTGCCAGCAGTTTATGGACTAGCGGGAGGGCGGGTGAGGAGACCCAGTACTTC. Its translation is CASSLWTSGRAGEETQYF.

This clone showed up just a few times. The chain is built from TRBV14 and TRBJ2-1; D is unclear. In germline, CDR1 is SGHDN, CDR2 FVKESK. The V end lost 1 base, the J end lost 7 bases, and 17 bases lay between the germline ends. This CDR3 has 16 residues. The CDR3 loop is CASSQGANRIGNEQFF. The CDR3 DNA sequence: TGTGCCAGCAGCCAAGGGGCTAACAGAATTGGTAATGAGCAGTTCTTC.

The sample holds one count of this clone. The chain's CDR3 is CASSAGTSGRRGEQYF. The CDR3 bases are TGTGCCAGCAGCGCGGGGACTAGCGGGAGAAGAGGGGAGCAGTACTTC. The chain couples TRBV9 to TRBJ2-7, with 14 positions matching TRBD2. The CDR3 has 16 amino acids. The germline V gene encodes CDR1 SGDLS and CDR2 YYNGEE. V lost 3 bases to trimming and J lost 7 bases; unmatched junction nucleotides: 9.

V gene TRBV6-6 combines with J gene TRBJ2-1, with a possible D match to TRBD2 (6 bases). The CDR3 runs 12 residues. CDR1 is MNHNY, CDR2 SVGAGI, per germline (reference sequence). Trimming took 0 bases from V and 15 from J, leaving 12 bases between them. The CDR3 sequence is CASSYSGGEGFF. The CDR3, as DNA: TGTGCCAGCAGTTACTCGGGGGGAGAGGGGTTCTTC.

The genes are TRBV19 and TRBJ2-7; 8 bases agree with TRBD1. J lost 8 bases, V lost 4 bases, and 7 bases had no gene match. Looked up from germline, CDR1 is LNHDA and CDR2 is SQIVND (reference sequence). The length of the CDR3 is 13 residues. The CDR3 coding sequence is TGTGCCAGTAGTACCCCTGGGACAGGCAAGCAGTACTTC. Its protein is CASSTPGTGKQYF.

V usage is TRBV30 and J usage is TRBJ1-3; no clear D gene. The CDR3 sequence is 14 residues long. From germline, CDR1 is GTSNPN and CDR2 SVGIG (reference sequence). V was cut by 0 bases and J by 2 bases, with 8 bases left in between. The CDR3 nucleotides read TGTGCCTGGAGTGTTGGTACAGCTGGAAACACCATATATTTT. Its translation: CAWSVGTAGNTIYF.

This chain joins TRBV30 and TRBJ2-7; possible D gene TRBD2, 5 bases. The germline V and J ends were trimmed by 7 bases and 5 bases, with 18 bases remaining between them. Per germline, CDR1 GTSNPN and CDR2 SVGIG (reference sequence). This CDR3 spans 13 amino acids. CDR3 residues: CASIAPGTHEQYF. The DNA for the CDR3 is TGTGCCTCTATTGCACCGGGAACCCACGAGCAGTACTTC.

The V call is TRBV6-5, the J call TRBJ1-2; TRBD1 might be the D (5 bases). Germline assignment: CDR1 MNHEY and CDR2 SVGAGI. CDR3 length: 14 amino acids. Trimming removed 6 bases from V and 2 bases from J, with 13 bases in between. For the CDR3, the DNA is TGTGCCAGCAGACGTACAGGCACGAACTATGGCTACACCTTC. The encoded protein is CASRRTGTNYGYTF.

This clone was recorded a few times. CDR3: CASSGQGKGTYNEQFF. The DNA for the CDR3 is TGTGCCAGCAGTGGCCAGGGAAAAGGAACCTACAATGAGCAGTTCTTC. V usage is TRBV6-1 and J usage is TRBJ2-1; maybe TRBD1 (5 bases). There are 16 residues in the CDR3. Germline CDR1 is MNHNS and CDR2 is SASEGT. V lost 4 bases and J lost 2, with 15 bases in between.

The rearrangement links TRBV6-6 to TRBJ1-1; D is possibly TRBD1 (6 bases). The CDR3 sequence is 13 residues long. Trimming stripped 7 bases from V and 10 bases from J, with 19 bases between. Germline-derived CDR1 and CDR2 are MNHNY and SVGAGI (reference sequence). CDR3: CASTPPRRGGAFF. The CDR3 nucleotides read TGTGCCAGCACCCCCCCCCGAAGGGGGGGAGCTTTCTTT.

The chain employs TRBV30 and TRBJ2-5, with a possible D match to TRBD1 (6 bases). This CDR3 comprises 12 residues. Trimming shortened V by 0 bases and J by 14 bases, and 16 bases separated the two germline ends. CDR1 and CDR2 (germline): GTSNPN, SVGIG (reference sequence). CDR3 region: CAWSVQGGLRYF. CDR3 sequence (DNA): TGTGCCTGGAGTGTACAGGGCGGACTTCGATACTTC.

The chain carries TRBV6-4 and TRBJ2-1; the match to TRBD1 covers 7 bases. CDR1 is MRHNA and CDR2 is SNTAGT in the germline V gene. V gave up 4 bases and J gave up 2 bases; unmatched junction bases: 5. This CDR3 contains 15 residues. The CDR3 reads CASSAAGGAYNEQFF. Here the CDR3 DNA reads TGTGCCAGCAGTGCCGCAGGGGGAGCCTACAATGAGCAGTTCTTC.

This CDR3 reads CASSLIGQGRSGYTF. The CDR3 region has the DNA TGCGCCAGCAGCCTGATCGGACAGGGGCGGAGTGGCTACACCTTC. The chain joins TRBV4-3 to TRBJ1-2, with TRBD1 matching 9 bases. Germline CDR1 LGHNA, CDR2 YSLEER. The CDR3 is made up of 15 amino acids. The ends lost 4 bases at V and 7 bases at J; junction bases unmatched: 10.

This chain connects TRBV18 to TRBJ1-2; 12 bases map to TRBD1. Germline loops: CDR1 KGHSH, CDR2 LQKENI. The CDR3 runs 17 residues. With 2 bases clipped from V and 6 bases from J, the junction kept 10 bases outside the gene matches. The CDR3 nucleotides read TGTGCCAGCTCACCATTAACTCCCGGGACAGGGGGCGATGGCTACACCTTC. Amino acid sequence: CASSPLTPGTGGDGYTF.

This chain links TRBV5-8 with TRBJ1-4; TRBD1 might be the D (6 bases). V was shortened by 8 bases and J by 8 bases, with 16 bases between the two germline ends. The CDR3 sequence is 13 residues long. From germline, CDR1 is SGHTS and CDR2 YDEGEE. The CDR3, as DNA: TGTGCCAGTGATGGGGGCTTGGGGGAAAAACTGTTTTTT. Encoded protein: CASDGGLGEKLFF.

The V and J genes are TRBV6-1 and TRBJ2-5; possible D gene TRBD2, 5 bases. The CDR3 runs 15 residues. Trimming took 0 bases from V and 7 from J, leaving 15 bases between them. Germline V gives CDR1 MNHNS, CDR2 SASEGT. The CDR3 bases are TGTGCCAGCAGTGAAGCGCTAGCAGCCTGGGGGACCCAGTACTTC. Translating it yields CASSEALAAWGTQYF.

The chain uses TRBV5-1 and TRBJ2-7; 8 bases are a match to TRBD2. The CDR3 is 15 residues long. With V trimmed by 0 bases and J by 2 bases, 4 bases remained unmatched. Germline-derived CDR1 and CDR2 are SGHRS and YFSETQ. The DNA of the CDR3 is TGCGCCAGCAGCTTGGATACGGGAGGGACCTACGAGCAGTACTTC. Protein sequence: CASSLDTGGTYEQYF.

In DNA form, the CDR3 reads TGTGCCACCAGCAGAGCTGGACAGGGCCGATATAGCAATCAGCCCCAGCATTTT. Translating it yields CATSRAGQGRYSNQPQHF. The chain couples TRBV15 to TRBJ1-5; TRBD1 aligns across 8 bases. Germline V gene lookup returns CDR1 LNHNV and CDR2 YYDKDF (reference sequence). The CDR3 contains 18 residues. Trimming cost V 1 base and J 0 bases; bases outside gene matches: 8.

CDR3: CASAGLAEMNTGELFF. The CDR3 DNA follows: TGTGCCAGCGCCGGACTAGCGGAGATGAACACCGGGGAGCTGTTTTTT. The genes are TRBV13 and TRBJ2-2; TRBD2 matches at 10 bases. This CDR3 has 16 residues. Per germline, CDR1 PRHDT and CDR2 FYEKMQ (reference sequence). After removal of 8 bases from V and 1 base from J, the junction contained 7 bases not matched to a gene.

The chain employs TRBV7-2 and TRBJ1-2; D possibly corresponds to TRBD1 (6 bases). V was trimmed by 5 bases and J by 0 bases, leaving 7 bases between them. Germline V CDR1 and CDR2: SGHTA, FQGNSA. CDR3 length: 13 amino acids. The CDR3 reads CASSTGSNYGYTF. CDR3 nucleotides: TGTGCCAGCAGCACAGGGTCTAACTATGGCTACACCTTC.

The gene calls are TRBV5-4 and TRBJ2-5, with a possible D match to TRBD2 (6 bases). CDR3 size: 15 residues. In germline, CDR1 is SGHNT, CDR2 YYREEE (reference sequence). V dropped 0 bases and J dropped 2 bases, with 11 bases sitting between them. CDR3 DNA sequence: TGTGCCAGCAGCTTGGGATCCGCGGGACAAGAGACCCAGTACTTC. Amino acid sequence: CASSLGSAGQETQYF.

Concerning this clone itself: Distinct nucleotide sequences in the sample also encode this CDR3. The rearrangement uses TRBV19 and TRBJ2-1, with 9 positions matching TRBD2. This CDR3 has 15 amino acids. The junction had 5 bases not matched to a gene; V was cut back by 5 bases and J by 3 bases. Germline V gives CDR1 LNHDA, CDR2 SQIVND (reference sequence). The CDR3 nucleotides are TGTGCCAGTAGTCTGACTAGCGGAAACTACAATGAGCAGTTCTTC. It yields the protein CASSLTSGNYNEQFF.

The chain joins TRBV5-4 to TRBJ2-1; the match to TRBD2 covers 7 bases. The V and J ends lost 0 bases and 5 bases, in that order; junction bases with no gene match: 5. The CDR3 totals 15 residues. CDR1 is SGHNT and CDR2 is YYREEE in the germline V gene (reference sequence). The CDR3 reads CASSLEREAHNEQFF. The CDR3 region has the DNA TGTGCCAGCAGCTTGGAACGGGAGGCTCACAATGAGCAGTTCTTC.

The V gene is TRBV7-6, the J gene TRBJ1-1; 7 positions match TRBD1. The CDR3 is 14 residues long. V lost 1 base and J lost 1; bases outside the gene matches: 0. CDR1 is SGHVS and CDR2 is FNYEAQ in the germline V gene. CDR3 sequence (DNA): TGTGCCAGCAGCTTAGACAGGGGGAACACTGAAGCTTTCTTT. Amino acid sequence: CASSLDRGNTEAFF.

This sequence joins TRBV27 and TRBJ2-2, with 12 bases that match TRBD2. In germline, CDR1 is MNHEY, CDR2 SMNVEV (reference sequence). This CDR3 spans 15 amino acids. V lost 3 bases and J lost 5; bases outside the gene matches: 1. For the CDR3, the DNA is TGTGCCAGCAGTTTCCTAGCGGGAGGGACCGGGGAGCTGTTTTTT. Translated, it gives CASSFLAGGTGELFF.

The rearrangement uses TRBV5-6 and TRBJ2-3; a weak D match, TRBD2 (6 bases). The V gene lost 1 base and the J gene lost 10 bases, with 25 bases spanning the gap. In germline, CDR1 is SGHDT, CDR2 YYEEEE. The CDR3 is made up of 17 amino acids. The chain's CDR3 is CASSLRGWGGTGDSQYF. Written as DNA, the CDR3 is TGTGCCAGCAGCTTGAGAGGTTGGGGAGGAACGGGGGATTCGCAGTATTTT.

This rearrangement joins TRBV6-5 to TRBJ1-6; D is uncertain. Between the trimmed V and J ends, which lost 7 bases and 7 bases, there was a span of 11 bases. The germline CDR1 and CDR2 sequences are MNHEY and SVGAGI. CDR3 size: 13 residues. The CDR3 DNA follows: TGTGCCAGCACCCAACACCCCAATTCACCCCTCCACTTT. Protein sequence: CASTQHPNSPLHF.

V and J are TRBV5-1 and TRBJ2-3, with D possibly TRBD2 on 5 matching bases. The CDR3 totals 14 residues. Germline V gene data show CDR1 as SGHRS and CDR2 as YFSETQ. V was pared by 0 bases and J by 5 bases, with 10 bases between. CDR3 bases: TGCGCCAGCAGCTTGGGAGGGCCCGAAGATACGCAGTATTTT. Its translation is CASSLGGPEDTQYF.

Relative to its sample, this clone is medium-sized. V and J are TRBV29-1 and TRBJ1-1; 9 bases fit TRBD1. CDR3 size: 16 residues. The V gene end was trimmed by 7 bases and the J gene end by 0 bases; junction bases not matched to a gene: 12. Germline assignment: CDR1 SQVTM and CDR2 ANQGSEA. The CDR3 nucleotides are TGCAGCGCTGGTCGGACAGGGGCCCTTTTGAACACTGAAGCTTTCTTT. It encodes CSAGRTGALLNTEAFF. Supplemented by reference TRBV29-1 and TRBJ1-1, the full variable domain reads SAVISQKPSRDICQRGTSLTIQCQVDSQVTMMFWYRQQPGQSLTLIATANQGSEATYESGFVIDKFPISRPNLTFSTLTVSNMSPEDSSIYLCSAGRTGALLNTEAFFGQGTRLTVV.

The chain employs TRBV5-1 and TRBJ2-5; D gene ambiguous. Germline-derived CDR1 and CDR2 are SGHRS and YFSETQ. The V gene lost 2 bases and the J gene lost 2 bases, with 16 bases spanning the gap. The CDR3 consists of 16 residues. The CDR3 nucleotides read TGCGCCAGCAGCTTAGGTCCAGACTTAATACAAGAGACCCAGTACTTC. It encodes CASSLGPDLIQETQYF.

This clone counts as large. The J gene is TRBJ1-5, the V gene TRBV28; D not resolved. This CDR3 is built from 13 residues. V gave up 6 bases and J gave up 0 bases, with 6 bases separating them. Germline assignment: CDR1 MDHEN and CDR2 SYDVKM. The CDR3 protein is CASRAPSNQPQHF. The CDR3 nucleotides read TGTGCCAGCAGGGCTCCTAGCAATCAGCCCCAGCATTTT.